This TCR beta chain emerged from a study of OX40 agonist ivuxolimab in advanced cancers. Trimming took off 1 base at V and 4 bases at J, with 7 bases between the two ends. In germline, CDR1 is SQVTM, CDR2 ANQGSEA. The CDR3 totals 12 residues. In the case of this clone: The antigen remains undetermined.

The data were produced by immunoSEQ multiplex PCR, yet TCRdb's version contains in-frame clones alone and is incomplete. The sample lists tens of thousands of clones, 85% to 90% occurring once. Study conclusions and caveats: Among the nonresponders, some also had low normalized T-cell clonal expansion. It was not determined which antigens were specifically recognized by the peripheral T cells that had undergone clonal expansion.

This chain joins TRBV29-1 and TRBJ2-5, with D hard to call. The starting material was CD4+ or CD8+ T cells sorted from blood, obtained in a trial of the OX40 agonist ivuxolimab. The clonotype comes from an adult with an advanced solid tumor such as melanoma, head and neck, liver or kidney cancer. CDR3 protein: CSVEAAGETQYF. The CDR3, as DNA: TGCAGCGTTGAAGCAGCAGGAGAGACCCAGTACTTC. Drawing the rest from reference TRBV29-1 and TRBJ2-5, the complete variable domain is SAVISQKPSRDICQRGTSLTIQCQVDSQVTMMFWYRQQPGQSLTLIATANQGSEATYESGFVIDKFPISRPNLTFSTLTVSNMSPEDSSIYLCSVEAAGETQYFGPGTRLLVL.